This T cell receptor beta chain emerged from a study of blood T cell repertoires in COVID-19. About the research overall: Samples taken during acute and convalescent COVID-19 were collected in the United States, Italy and Spain.

The CDR3 has 16 residues. V lost 4 bases to trimming and J lost 6 bases, with 19 bases between them. Germline V gene data show CDR1 as MRHNA and CDR2 as SNTAGT. Sequencing was performed with immunoSEQ multiplex PCR; in TCRdb, only in-frame clones are kept and a portion is missing. The sample has 35,000 to 45,000 clones, approximately 91% seen once. The J gene is TRBJ1-5, the V gene TRBV6-4; D is perhaps TRBD1 (6 bases). Input material: peripheral blood. This clonotype was sampled from a human donor in a cohort sampled during active COVID-19. CDR3 nucleotide sequence: TGTGCCAGCAGTGCTACACCGGGACACGTATTTCAGCCCCAGCATTTT. Its translation: CASSATPGHVFQPQHF.